In this sample, the clone carrying this T cell receptor (beta chain) turned up a few times. Its specificity is not known. Isolated RNA was reverse transcribed in full, so expressed TCRB transcripts were sequenced. The assay was immunoSEQ multiplex PCR, and TCRdb's table has in-frame clones only and misses some. The repertoire holds about 300,000 clones, with roughly 13% as singletons. This entry belongs to a study of beta chain features in type 1 diabetes. The CDR3 runs 14 residues. The V gene lost 4 bases and the J gene lost 6 bases, with 15 bases spanning the gap. Germline-derived CDR1 and CDR2 are MDHEN and SYDVKM. Study-wide findings and caveats: TCRB CDR3s were moderately but significantly shorter in Type 1 diabetes patients in all four CD4+ subsets.

This clonotype originated in a woman under 30 with type 1 diabetes. The chain links TRBV28 to TRBJ1-2, with D perhaps TRBD1 (5 bases). The sequenced material came from naive CD4+ T cells from blood. CDR3 region: CASSSPGTRDGYTF. The CDR3 DNA reads as TGTGCCAGCAGTTCCCCCGGGACTAGGGATGGCTACACCTTC.